Described below is a single TCR beta chain sequence and its context. These data come from a study of resident and recirculating memory T cells in vitiligo. Study in general: Genomic DNA was extracted from whole homogenized samples, with no cell sorting.

Sequencing used immunoSEQ multiplex PCR; TCRdb keeps in-frame clones, though not all of them. The sample lists 39,000 or so clones; 92% were seen once. The CDR3 runs to 14 residues. Trimming took 3 bases from V and 4 from J, leaving 13 bases between them. In germline, CDR1 is SEHNR, CDR2 FQNEAQ (reference sequence). Material for sequencing was blood. V is TRBV7-9 and J is TRBJ2-7, with a tentative D call TRBD1 (6 bases). This clonotype originated in a male donor with vitiligo. CDR3 coding DNA: TGTGCCAGCAGCTTTATGGGAACAGGGTACGAGCAGTACTTC. It encodes CASSFMGTGYEQYF.